This T cell receptor beta chain was recovered during a study of CD8 T cells in Susac syndrome. RNA in amounts of about 0.5 to 1 ug was reverse transcribed with random hexamers. In TCRdb, the immunoSEQ multiplex PCR reads were re-called with MiXCR into one record per CDR3 protein. The sample shows about 120,000 distinct CDR3 sequences, about nine tenths of them seen only once. Germline V gene data show CDR1 as KGHSH and CDR2 as LQKENI. Trimming took off 6 bases at V and 0 bases at J, with 11 bases between the two ends. The CDR3 length is 15 residues. This clonotype was sampled from a human donor in good health. The sequenced material came from CD4+ T cells from PBMCs. The chain employs TRBV18 and TRBJ1-4, with D unclear. The CDR3 DNA reads as TGTGCCAGCTCGTCGGACGGCGCAACTAATGAAAAACTGTTTTTT. Its protein is CASSSDGATNEKLFF. The full variable domain, completed using reference TRBV18 and TRBJ1-4, is NAGVMQNPRHLVRRRGQEARLRCSPMKGHSHVYWYRQLPEEGLKFMVYLQKENIIDESGMPKERFSAEFPKEGPSILRIQQVVRGDSAAYFCASSSDGATNEKLFFGSGTQLSVL.